The 17 T cell receptor beta chains below were found in one sample sequenced in a study of T cell changes during pregnancy in multiple sclerosis. The table came from immunoSEQ multiplex PCR; TCRdb's copy has only in-frame clones and leaves some out. The data contain over 45,000 clones, approximately 90% of them singletons. The material sequenced was peripheral blood, taken after pregnancy. Receptors originate from a female donor with multiple sclerosis, enrolled in a pregnancy study.

The V gene is TRBV5-1, the J gene TRBJ1-1; 7 bases map to TRBD1. With 4 bases clipped from V and 1 base from J, the junction kept 7 bases outside the gene matches. Germline assignment: CDR1 SGHRS and CDR2 YFSETQ. The CDR3 has 15 residues. The CDR3 nucleotides read TGCGCCAGCAGCACGACAGGGAAGGGGAACACTGAAGCTTTCTTT. Protein product: CASSTTGKGNTEAFF. The full variable domain, its missing parts supplied by reference TRBV5-1 and TRBJ1-1, is KAGVTQTPRYLIKTRGQQVTLSCSPISGHRSVSWYQQTPGQGLQFLFEYFSETQRNKGNFPGRFSGRQFSNSRSEMNVSTLELGDSALYLCASSTTGKGNTEAFFGQGTRLTVV.

The chain recombines TRBV2 with TRBJ2-3; 7 nucleotides align to TRBD1. In germline, CDR1 is SNHLY, CDR2 FYNNEI. The trim removed 7 bases at V and 0 bases at J, leaving 7 bases unmatched. CDR3 length equals 15 residues. The CDR3 DNA follows: TGTGCCAGCACAGGGGGTCTGCTAAGCACAGATACGCAGTATTTT. Amino acids: CASTGGLLSTDTQYF.

The CDR3 DNA reads as TGTGCCAGCTCACCATTATCCGCGGACTATGGCTACACCTTC. The encoded protein is CASSPLSADYGYTF. V is TRBV18 and J is TRBJ1-2; D ambiguous. This CDR3 comprises 14 residues. Trimming took off 2 bases at V and 3 bases at J, with 10 bases between the two ends. The V gene's germline CDR1 is KGHSH and CDR2 LQKENI.

This clone was observed a few times. This sequence joins TRBV2 and TRBJ1-4, with D perhaps TRBD1 (6 bases). The V end was cut by 6 bases, the J end by 8 bases, with 19 bases between. The germline V gene has CDR1 SNHLY and CDR2 FYNNEI. This CDR3 has 15 residues. Here the CDR3 DNA reads TGTGCCAGCAGGGCAGACAGGCCTTTAAGGGAAAAACTGTTTTTT. The encoded protein is CASRADRPLREKLFF. The whole variable domain, filled in from reference TRBV2 and TRBJ1-4, reads EPEVTQTPSHQVTQMGQEVILRCVPISNHLYFYWYRQILGQKVEFLVSFYNNEISEKSEIFDDQFSVERPDGSNFTLKIRSTKLEDSAMYFCASRADRPLREKLFFGSGTQLSVL.

The chain links TRBV6-5 to TRBJ2-5, with 7 nucleotides matching TRBD1. The CDR3 covers 15 residues. J was trimmed by 5 bases and V by 2 bases; bases with no gene match: 8. Germline CDR1 is MNHEY and CDR2 is SVGAGI. CDR3 coding DNA: TGTGCCAGCAGTTACGGAATGACAGGGATGGAGACCCAGTACTTC. This sequence encodes CASSYGMTGMETQYF.

The chain links TRBV5-6 to TRBJ2-5; 8 nucleotides match TRBD1. CDR1 is SGHDT and CDR2 is YYEEEE in the germline V gene. This CDR3 contains 13 residues. V was clipped by 4 bases and J by 5 bases; unmatched bases: 4. The DNA for the CDR3 is TGTGCCAGCAGCCTCGACAGGGGTGAGACCCAGTACTTC. It yields the protein CASSLDRGETQYF.

The chain is built from TRBV11-2 and TRBJ2-5; 7 bases align to TRBD2. V shed 6 bases and J 5 bases; nucleotides not matched to a gene: 15. The CDR3 covers 16 residues. From germline, CDR1 is SGHAT and CDR2 FQNNGV. As DNA, the CDR3 is TGTGCCAGCAGTACCTCCGCCCCCCGGGGAGGGGAGACCCAGTACTTC. It codes for CASSTSAPRGGETQYF.

The chain is built from TRBV7-2 and TRBJ1-5; D remains unclear. This CDR3 has 13 amino acids. CDR1 is SGHTA, CDR2 FQGNSA, per germline. V lost 4 bases, J lost 11 bases, and 15 bases lay in between. The CDR3 coding sequence is TGTGCCAGCAGCTCCATCCGATTTGAGTCCCAGCATTTT. Protein sequence: CASSSIRFESQHF.

This chain connects TRBV15 to TRBJ2-1; tentative D call: TRBD1 (6 bases). Between the trimmed V and J ends, which lost 4 bases and 9 bases, there was a span of 22 bases. CDR3 length: 16 amino acids. Germline-derived CDR1 and CDR2 are LNHNV and YYDKDF (reference sequence). Written as DNA, the CDR3 is TGTGCCACCAGCAAGGGGCCGGACAGAGACTGGTCTGAGCAGTTCTTC. This codes for CATSKGPDRDWSEQFF.

The chain's CDR3 is CASSLHRGSYEQYF. Written as DNA, the CDR3 is TGTGCCAGCAGTCTGCACAGGGGGTCCTACGAGCAGTACTTC. V and J are TRBV6-5 and TRBJ2-7, with TRBD1 matching 8 bases. CDR3 length equals 14 residues. Per the germline V gene, CDR1 is MNHEY and CDR2 is SVGAGI. Unmatched junction bases numbered 4, after V lost 5 bases and J lost 1 base.

This clone was detected a few times. V usage is TRBV28 and J usage is TRBJ1-6; perhaps TRBD1 as D (5 bases). This CDR3 comprises 15 residues. CDR1 and CDR2 from the germline V gene are MDHEN and SYDVKM. Trimming removed 6 bases at V and 4 bases at J, with 13 bases between. The CDR3 loop is CASSFAGGYNSPLHF. DNA of the CDR3: TGTGCCAGCAGCTTCGCGGGGGGGTATAATTCACCCCTCCACTTT.

CDR3 nucleotide sequence: TGTGCCAGCAGCCCCTACCGGGACAGAAATCAGCCCCAGCATTTT. Its translation is CASSPYRDRNQPQHF. The V call is TRBV5-8, the J call TRBJ1-5; 7 bases fit TRBD1. The ends lost 4 bases at V and 4 bases at J; junction bases unmatched: 8. The CDR3 totals 15 residues. CDR1 is SGHTS and CDR2 is YDEGEE in the germline V gene.

The chain links TRBV7-2 to TRBJ2-3; 10 bases fit TRBD2. CDR1 SGHTA and CDR2 FQGNSA come from the germline V gene. CDR3 size: 16 residues. Trimming cost V 5 bases and J 5 bases; bases outside gene matches: 10. The CDR3 loop reads CASSLRSGGGGDTQYF. The CDR3 region has the DNA TGTGCCAGCAGCCTGCGAAGCGGGGGGGGTGGAGATACGCAGTATTTT.

The chain employs TRBV18 and TRBJ1-1, with D perhaps matching TRBD1 (5 bases). The CDR3 is 14 residues long. Trimming shortened V by 6 bases and J by 4 bases, and 15 bases separated the two germline ends. Germline CDR1 KGHSH, CDR2 LQKENI. The CDR3 bases are TGTGCCAGCTCGTTCGGATCAAGGGGCACTGAAGCTTTCTTT. Amino acid sequence: CASSFGSRGTEAFF.

The rearrangement uses TRBV10-1 and TRBJ2-3; tentative D call: TRBD1 (6 bases). V was pared by 0 bases and J by 6 bases, with 7 bases between. Germline loops: CDR1 WNHNN, CDR2 SYGVQD (reference sequence). This CDR3 has 13 amino acids. This CDR3 is CASSESGGDTQYF. CDR3 in DNA: TGCGCCAGCAGTGAGTCAGGGGGTGATACGCAGTATTTT.

Comment on this clone: One end of the junction fails to match germline, which may point to a read error. The chain is built from TRBV7-8 and TRBJ1-2; possible D gene TRBD1, 5 bases. The CDR3 consists of 14 residues. Germline CDR1 and CDR2: SGHVS and FQNEAQ. CDR3 bases: TGTGCCAGCAGCCTAAGCTTTTCCGGGACTCCTGTCATCTTC. Protein sequence: CASSLSFSGTPVIF.

This clone was recorded once. An end of the junction does not agree with germline; a read error may underlie this. Other DNA sequences of this sample code for an identical CDR3. The V and J genes are TRBV15 and TRBJ2-2, with 7 nucleotides matching TRBD1. The CDR3 extends over 14 amino acids. Germline V CDR1 and CDR2: LNHNV, YYDKDF (reference sequence). CDR3 coding DNA: TGTGCCACTAGCATTCAACAGGGGACCGGGGAGCTGTTTTTT. The encoded protein is CATSIQQGTGELFF.